This T cell receptor beta chain was found in a study of vaccination effects on CD4 cells after COVID-19. Using immunoSEQ multiplex PCR, the repertoire was profiled, and TCRdb retains in-frame clones only, with some absent. The table lists some 40,000 clones, approximately 78% of them singletons, with more than 15% in the top ten. V shed 1 base and J 4 bases; nucleotides not matched to a gene: 9. CDR3 size: 17 residues. Germline lookup yields CDR1 LNHNV and CDR2 YYDKDF (reference sequence). Before sequencing took place, the ViraFEST assay used viral peptide pools to expand antigen-specific CD4+ T cells. Isolating CD4+ T cells followed roughly ten days of culture. Documented for the person is a PCR-confirmed SARS-CoV-2 infection occurring between March and December 2020. Supplemented with around 9.8 IU/ml IL-2 and approximately 9.7 ug/ml peptides, 2 million to 2.5 million PBMC per well were kept in culture. Cultures got half-medium changes with IL-2 on days 3 and 7.

Points on this clone: Its antigen is undetermined.

The V and J genes are TRBV15 and TRBJ2-5; 10 nucleotides agree with TRBD1. The receptor was isolated from a human donor who had a prior SARS-CoV-2 infection. The sequencing here drew on CD4+ T cells from PBMCs cultured with HCoV-NL63 spike peptides, taken before COVID-19 vaccination. The CDR3 DNA is TGTGCCACCAGCAGAGTTGCGGGACAGGGGTTTGCAGAGACCCAGTACTTC. This codes for CATSRVAGQGFAETQYF.